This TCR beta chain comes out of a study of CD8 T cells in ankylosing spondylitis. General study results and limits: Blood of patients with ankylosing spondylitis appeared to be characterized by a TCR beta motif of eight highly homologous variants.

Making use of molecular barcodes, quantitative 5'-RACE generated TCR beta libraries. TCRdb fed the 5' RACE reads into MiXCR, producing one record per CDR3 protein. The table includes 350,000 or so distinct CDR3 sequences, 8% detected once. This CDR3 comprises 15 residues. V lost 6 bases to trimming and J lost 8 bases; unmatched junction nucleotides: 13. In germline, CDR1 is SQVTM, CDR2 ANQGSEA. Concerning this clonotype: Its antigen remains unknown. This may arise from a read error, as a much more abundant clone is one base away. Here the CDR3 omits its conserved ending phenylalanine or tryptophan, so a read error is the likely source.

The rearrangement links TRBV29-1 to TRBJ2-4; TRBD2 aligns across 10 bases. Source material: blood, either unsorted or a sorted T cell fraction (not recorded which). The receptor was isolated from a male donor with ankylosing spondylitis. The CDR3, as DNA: TGCAGCGTCTCGGGGGCTAGCGGGAGATGGGACATTCAGTACCTC. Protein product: CSVSGASGRWDIQYL.